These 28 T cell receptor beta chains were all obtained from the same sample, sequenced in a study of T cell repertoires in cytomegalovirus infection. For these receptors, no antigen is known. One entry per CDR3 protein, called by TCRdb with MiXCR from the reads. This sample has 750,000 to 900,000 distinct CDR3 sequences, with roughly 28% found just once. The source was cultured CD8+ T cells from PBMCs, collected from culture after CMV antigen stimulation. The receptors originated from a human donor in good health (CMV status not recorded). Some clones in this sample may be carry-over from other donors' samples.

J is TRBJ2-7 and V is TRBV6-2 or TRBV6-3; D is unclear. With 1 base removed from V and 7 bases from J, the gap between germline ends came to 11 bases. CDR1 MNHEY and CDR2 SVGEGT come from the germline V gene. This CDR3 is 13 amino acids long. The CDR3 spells CASSYLGNEEQYV. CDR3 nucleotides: TGTGCCAGCAGTTACTTGGGGAATGAAGAGCAGTACGTC.

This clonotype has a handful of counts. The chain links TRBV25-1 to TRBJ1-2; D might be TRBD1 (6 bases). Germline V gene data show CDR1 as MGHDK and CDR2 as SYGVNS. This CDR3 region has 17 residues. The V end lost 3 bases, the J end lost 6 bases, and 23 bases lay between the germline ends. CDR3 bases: TGTGCCAGCAGTGATTACAGGGATTACAAAGGGAAGGATGGCTACACCTTC. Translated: CASSDYRDYKGKDGYTF.

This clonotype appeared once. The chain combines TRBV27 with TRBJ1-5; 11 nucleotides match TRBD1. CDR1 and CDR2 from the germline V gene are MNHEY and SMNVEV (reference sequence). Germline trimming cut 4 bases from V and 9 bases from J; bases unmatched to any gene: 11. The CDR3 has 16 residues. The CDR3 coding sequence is TGTGCCAGCAGTTCCAAACAGGACAGGGGGCGCGGGCCCCAGCATTTT. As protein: CASSSKQDRGRGPQHF.

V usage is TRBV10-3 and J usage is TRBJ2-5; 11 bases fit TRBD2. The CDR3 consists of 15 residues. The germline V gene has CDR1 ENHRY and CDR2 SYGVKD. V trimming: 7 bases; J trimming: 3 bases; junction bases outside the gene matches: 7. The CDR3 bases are TGTGCCATCACTGACGGGACTAGCGGAAAAGAGACCCAGTACTTC. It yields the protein CAITDGTSGKETQYF.

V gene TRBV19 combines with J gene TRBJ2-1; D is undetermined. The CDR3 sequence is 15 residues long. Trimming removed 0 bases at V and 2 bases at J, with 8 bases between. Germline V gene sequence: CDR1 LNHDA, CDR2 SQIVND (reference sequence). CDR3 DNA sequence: TGTGCCAGTAGTATAGATCCCGGGCCCTACAATGAGCAGTTCTTC. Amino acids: CASSIDPGPYNEQFF.

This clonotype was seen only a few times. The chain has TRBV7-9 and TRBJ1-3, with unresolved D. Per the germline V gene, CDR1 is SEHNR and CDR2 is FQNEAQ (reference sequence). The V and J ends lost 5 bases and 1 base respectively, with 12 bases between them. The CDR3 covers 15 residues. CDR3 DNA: TGTGCCAGCAGCCCGGACGGACTTTCTGGAAACACCATATATTTT. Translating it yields CASSPDGLSGNTIYF. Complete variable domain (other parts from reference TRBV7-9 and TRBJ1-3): DTGVSQNPRHKITKRGQNVTFRCDPISEHNRLYWYRQTLGQGPEFLTYFQNEAQLEKSRLLSDRFSAERPKGSFSTLEIQRTEQGDSAMYLCASSPDGLSGNTIYFGEGSWLTVV.

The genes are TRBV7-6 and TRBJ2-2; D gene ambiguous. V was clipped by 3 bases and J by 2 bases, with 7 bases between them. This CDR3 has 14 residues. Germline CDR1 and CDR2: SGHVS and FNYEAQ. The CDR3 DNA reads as TGTGCCAGCAGCTTCGAGGTTAACACCGGGGAGCTGTTTTTT. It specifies CASSFEVNTGELFF.

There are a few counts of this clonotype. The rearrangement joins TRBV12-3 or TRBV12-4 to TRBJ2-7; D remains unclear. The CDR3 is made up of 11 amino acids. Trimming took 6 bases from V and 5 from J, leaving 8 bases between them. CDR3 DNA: TGTGCCAGCAGCAGTAGCAACGAGCAGTACGTC. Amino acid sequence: CASSSSNEQYV.

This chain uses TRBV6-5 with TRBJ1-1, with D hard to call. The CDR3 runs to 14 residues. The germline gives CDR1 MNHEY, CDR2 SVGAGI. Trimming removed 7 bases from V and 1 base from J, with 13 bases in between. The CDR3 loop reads CASILDGPNTEAFF. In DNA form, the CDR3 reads TGTGCCAGCATTCTGGACGGGCCGAACACTGAAGCTTTCTTT.

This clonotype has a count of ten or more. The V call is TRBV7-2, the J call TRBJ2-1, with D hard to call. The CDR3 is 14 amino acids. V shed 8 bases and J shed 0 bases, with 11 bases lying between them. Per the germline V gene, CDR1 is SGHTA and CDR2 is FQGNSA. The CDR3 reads CASGKVDSYNEQFF. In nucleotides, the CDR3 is TGTGCCAGCGGGAAAGTGGACTCCTACAATGAGCAGTTCTTC.

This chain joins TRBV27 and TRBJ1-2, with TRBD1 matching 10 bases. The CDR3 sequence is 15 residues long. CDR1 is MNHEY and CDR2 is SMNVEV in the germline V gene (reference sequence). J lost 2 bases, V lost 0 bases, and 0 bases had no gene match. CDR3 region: CASSLSTGGNYGYTF. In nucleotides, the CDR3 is TGTGCCAGCAGTTTATCGACAGGGGGCAACTATGGCTACACCTTC.

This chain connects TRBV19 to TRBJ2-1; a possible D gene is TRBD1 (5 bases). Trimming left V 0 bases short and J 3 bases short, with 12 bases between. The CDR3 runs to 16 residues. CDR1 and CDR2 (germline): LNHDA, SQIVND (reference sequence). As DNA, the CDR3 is TGTGCCAGTAGTATAGATGAATCAGGGTTCTACAATGAGCAGTTCTTC. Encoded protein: CASSIDESGFYNEQFF.

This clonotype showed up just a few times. The DNA for the CDR3 is TGTGCCAGCAGCTTAACAGGACTAGCCTCCTCCTACGAGCAGTACTTC. Its translation: CASSLTGLASSYEQYF. The rearrangement links TRBV7-6 to TRBJ2-7; 8 positions agree with TRBD2. Germline CDR1 is SGHVS and CDR2 is FNYEAQ. The CDR3 runs 16 residues. The J segment lost 0 bases and the V segment lost 2 bases, leaving 6 bases of the junction unmatched.

Written as DNA, the CDR3 is TGTGCCAGCAGCGTAGTGGGAAGTGAGCAGTTCTTC. Its protein product is CASSVVGSEQFF. V gene TRBV9 combines with J gene TRBJ2-1; D is unresolved. The CDR3 spans 12 residues. CDR1 SGDLS and CDR2 YYNGEE come from the germline V gene. The V and J ends lost 0 bases and 9 bases respectively, with 7 bases between them.

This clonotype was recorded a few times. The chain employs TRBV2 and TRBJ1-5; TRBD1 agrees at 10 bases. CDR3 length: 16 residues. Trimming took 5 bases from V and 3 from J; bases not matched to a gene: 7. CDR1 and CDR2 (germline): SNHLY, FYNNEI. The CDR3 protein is CASSQTGGYVNQPQHF. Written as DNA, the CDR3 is TGTGCCAGCAGTCAGACAGGGGGCTATGTCAATCAGCCCCAGCATTTT.

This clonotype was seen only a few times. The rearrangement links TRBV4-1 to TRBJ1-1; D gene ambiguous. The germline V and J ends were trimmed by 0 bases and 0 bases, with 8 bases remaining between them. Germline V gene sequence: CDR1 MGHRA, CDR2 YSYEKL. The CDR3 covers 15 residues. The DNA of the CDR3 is TGCGCCAGCAGCCAAGATCAGCTAATGAACACTGAAGCTTTCTTT. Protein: CASSQDQLMNTEAFF.

In DNA, the CDR3 is TGTGCCAGCAGCCCCCTTGGGGCGGATGAGCAGTTCTTC. Amino acids: CASSPLGADEQFF. This chain joins TRBV7-6 and TRBJ2-1, with D perhaps TRBD1 (5 bases). This CDR3 is 13 amino acids long. V was pared by 5 bases and J by 8 bases, with 13 bases between. CDR1 is SGHVS and CDR2 is FNYEAQ in the germline V gene.

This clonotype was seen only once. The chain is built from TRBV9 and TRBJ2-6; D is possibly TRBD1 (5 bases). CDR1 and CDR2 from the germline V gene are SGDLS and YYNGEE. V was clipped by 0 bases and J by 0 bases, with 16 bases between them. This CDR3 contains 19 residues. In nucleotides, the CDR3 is TGTGCCAGCAGCGTAGCTGGCAGGGTGAGTTCCTCTGGGGCCAACGTCCTGACTTTC. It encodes CASSVAGRVSSSGANVLTF.

The CDR3: CSAPGDTGELFF. CDR3 DNA: TGCAGTGCTCCAGGGGACACCGGGGAGCTGTTTTTT. V is TRBV20-1 and J is TRBJ2-2; a possible D gene is TRBD1 (6 bases). The ends were cut back, 5 bases at V and 3 bases at J, with 7 bases in the middle. Per germline, CDR1 DFQATT and CDR2 SNEGSKA (reference sequence). This CDR3 region has 12 residues.

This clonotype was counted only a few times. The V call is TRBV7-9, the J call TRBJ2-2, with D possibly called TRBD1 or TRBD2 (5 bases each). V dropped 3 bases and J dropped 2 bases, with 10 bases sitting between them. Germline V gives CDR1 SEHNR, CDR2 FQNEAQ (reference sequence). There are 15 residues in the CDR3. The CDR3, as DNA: TGTGCCAGCAGCTTGGGACGGATAAACACCGGGGAGCTGTTTTTT. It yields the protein CASSLGRINTGELFF.

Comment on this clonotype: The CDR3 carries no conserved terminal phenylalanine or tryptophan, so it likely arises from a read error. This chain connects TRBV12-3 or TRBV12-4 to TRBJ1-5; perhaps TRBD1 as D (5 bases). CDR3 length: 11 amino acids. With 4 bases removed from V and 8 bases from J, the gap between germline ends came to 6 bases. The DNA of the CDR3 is TGTGCCAGCAGTTCGGGGGAGCCCCAGCATTCT. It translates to CASSSGEPQHS.

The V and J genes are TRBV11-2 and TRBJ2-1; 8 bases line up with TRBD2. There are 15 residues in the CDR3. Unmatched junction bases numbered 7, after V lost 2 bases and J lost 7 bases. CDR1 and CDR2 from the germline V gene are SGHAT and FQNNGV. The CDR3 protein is CASSLNSGGGNEQFF. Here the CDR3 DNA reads TGTGCCAGCAGCTTAAACTCGGGGGGGGGGAATGAGCAGTTCTTC.

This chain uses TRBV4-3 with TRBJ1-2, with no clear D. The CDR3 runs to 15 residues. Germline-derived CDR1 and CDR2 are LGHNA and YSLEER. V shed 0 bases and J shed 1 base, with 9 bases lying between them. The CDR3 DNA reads TGCGCCAGCAGCCAAGATCGGACTTTTAACTATGGCTACACCTTC. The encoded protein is CASSQDRTFNYGYTF.

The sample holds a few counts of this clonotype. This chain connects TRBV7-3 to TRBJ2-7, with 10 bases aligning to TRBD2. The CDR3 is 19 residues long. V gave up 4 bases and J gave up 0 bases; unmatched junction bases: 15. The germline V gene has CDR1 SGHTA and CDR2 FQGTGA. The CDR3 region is CASSSRWIAGGVDSYEQYV. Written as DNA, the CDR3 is TGTGCCAGCAGCTCCCGGTGGATAGCGGGGGGCGTGGACTCCTACGAGCAGTACGTC.

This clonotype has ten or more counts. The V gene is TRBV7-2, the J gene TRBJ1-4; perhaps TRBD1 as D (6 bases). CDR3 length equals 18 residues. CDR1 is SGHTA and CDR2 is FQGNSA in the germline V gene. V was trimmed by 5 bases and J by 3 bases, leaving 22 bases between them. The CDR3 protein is CASSPYFTGSTPNEKLFF. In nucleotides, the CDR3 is TGTGCCAGCAGCCCGTACTTTACAGGGTCCACCCCTAATGAAAAACTGTTTTTT.

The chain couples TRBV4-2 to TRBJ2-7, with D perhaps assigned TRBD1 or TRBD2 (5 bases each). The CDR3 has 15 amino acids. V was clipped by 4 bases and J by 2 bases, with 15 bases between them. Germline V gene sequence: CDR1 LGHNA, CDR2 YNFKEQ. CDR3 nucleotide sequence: TGTGCCAGCAGCCCTCCCGGGGCGGTGGCCTACGAGCAGTACTTC. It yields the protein CASSPPGAVAYEQYF.

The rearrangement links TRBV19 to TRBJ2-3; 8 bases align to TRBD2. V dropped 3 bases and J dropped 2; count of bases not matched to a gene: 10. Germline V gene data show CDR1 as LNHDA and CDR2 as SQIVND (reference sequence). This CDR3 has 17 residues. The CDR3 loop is CASSIAAGGLYTDTQYF. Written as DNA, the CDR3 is TGTGCCAGTAGTATTGCCGCGGGAGGACTCTACACAGATACGCAGTATTTT.

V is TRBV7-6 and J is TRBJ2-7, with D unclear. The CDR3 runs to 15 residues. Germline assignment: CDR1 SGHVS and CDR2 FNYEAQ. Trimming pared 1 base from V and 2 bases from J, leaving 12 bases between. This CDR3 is CASSLGFADTYEQYF. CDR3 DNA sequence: TGTGCCAGCAGCTTAGGATTTGCAGACACCTACGAGCAGTACTTC.